Shown below are 10 T cell receptor beta chains from a single sample sequenced in a study of blood T cell repertoires in COVID-19. The data were produced by immunoSEQ multiplex PCR, yet TCRdb's version contains in-frame clones alone and is incomplete. The sample shows roughly 260,000 clones, roughly four fifths of them seen only once. The sample consisted of peripheral blood. Every receptor here comes from a woman in her 70s with acute or convalescent COVID-19.

The rearrangement links TRBV4-3 to TRBJ1-1; 8 positions agree with TRBD1. The ends lost 0 bases at V and 3 bases at J; junction bases unmatched: 6. The germline V gene encodes CDR1 LGHNA and CDR2 YSLEER. There are 16 residues in the CDR3. The CDR3 DNA sequence: TGCGCCAGCAGCCAAGACTCAGACAGGGGATACACTGAAGCTTTCTTT. It specifies CASSQDSDRGYTEAFF.

The rearrangement links TRBV27 to TRBJ1-2, with D tentatively TRBD1 (6 bases). The CDR3 consists of 13 residues. Trimming pared 2 bases from V and 10 bases from J, leaving 14 bases between. Germline CDR1 reads MNHEY; CDR2 reads SMNVEV (reference sequence). The CDR3 is CASSLDPAGAYTF. CDR3 nucleotides: TGTGCCAGCAGTTTAGACCCCGCAGGGGCCTACACCTTC.

About this clone itself: Other nucleotide sequences in the sample specify the same CDR3. This chain links TRBV12-3 or TRBV12-4 with TRBJ1-2; 7 nucleotides match TRBD1. CDR3 length: 13 amino acids. J was trimmed by 0 bases and V by 6 bases; bases with no gene match: 1. The CDR3 DNA sequence: TGTGCCAGCAGAGGGACAGCTAACTATGGCTACACCTTC. This translates into CASRGTANYGYTF.

The chain joins TRBV2 to TRBJ1-2; the D is unclear. Trimming took 2 bases from V and 10 from J, leaving 8 bases between them. Per the germline V gene, CDR1 is SNHLY and CDR2 is FYNNEI. The CDR3 is 11 residues long. CDR3 in amino acids: CASSEWEDYTF. CDR3 in DNA: TGTGCCAGCAGTGAATGGGAGGACTACACCTTC.

V usage is TRBV18 and J usage is TRBJ1-1; 7 bases match TRBD1. Trimming removed 10 bases from V and 0 bases from J; junction bases left unmatched: 5. The CDR3 length is 13 residues. Germline CDR1 and CDR2: KGHSH and LQKENI. This chain's CDR3 is CATRDSLNTEAFF. In DNA form, the CDR3 reads TGTGCCACCAGGGACAGCTTGAACACTGAAGCTTTCTTT.

This clone was counted between two and nine times. Other DNA variants within this sample encode the same CDR3. The chain recombines TRBV12-3 or TRBV12-4 with TRBJ1-1, with 7 positions matching TRBD1. The CDR3 has 12 residues. Trimming took 6 bases from V and 4 from J; bases not matched to a gene: 2. CDR3 in amino acids: CASRTGVTEAFF. CDR3 DNA sequence: TGTGCCAGCAGAACAGGGGTCACTGAAGCTTTCTTT.

The rearrangement links TRBV10-3 to TRBJ1-1; possible D gene TRBD1, 6 bases. Per germline, CDR1 ENHRY and CDR2 SYGVKD. The germline V and J ends were trimmed by 2 bases and 6 bases, with 7 bases remaining between them. This CDR3 has 12 amino acids. CDR3 region: CAISERTAEAFF. As DNA, the CDR3 is TGTGCCATCAGTGAGAGGACAGCTGAAGCTTTCTTT.

V usage is TRBV5-6 and J usage is TRBJ2-7; possibly TRBD1 for D (5 bases). This CDR3 spans 16 amino acids. Germline CDR1 SGHDT, CDR2 YYEEEE. With 2 bases removed from V and 0 bases from J, the gap between germline ends came to 15 bases. The CDR3 sequence is CASSFKSRVHSYEQYF. The CDR3 DNA is TGTGCCAGCAGCTTTAAGTCCAGGGTACACTCCTACGAGCAGTACTTC. The full variable domain, rest sourced from reference TRBV5-6 and TRBJ2-7, is DAGVTQSPTHLIKTRGQQVTLRCSPKSGHDTVSWYQQALGQGPQFIFQYYEEEERQRGNFPDRFSGHQFPNYSSELNVNALLLGDSALYLCASSFKSRVHSYEQYFGPGTRLTVT.

This chain uses TRBV5-5 with TRBJ1-3, with 9 bases that match TRBD1. The trim removed 0 bases at V and 3 bases at J, leaving 4 bases unmatched. The CDR3 has 16 amino acids. The germline CDR1 and CDR2 sequences are SGHKS and YYEKEE (reference sequence). CDR3 sequence (DNA): TGTGCCAGCAGCTTGGACCGGGACAGGGTTGGAAACACCATATATTTT. Its protein is CASSLDRDRVGNTIYF.

The chain uses TRBV19 and TRBJ2-2; a weak D match, TRBD1 (5 bases). The CDR3 extends over 15 amino acids. Trimming removed 7 bases from V and 6 bases from J, with 18 bases in between. Germline V lookup: CDR1 LNHDA, CDR2 SQIVND (reference sequence). The CDR3 loop is CASTGSAGFAGELFF. CDR3 nucleotide sequence: TGTGCCAGTACGGGCTCGGCAGGGTTCGCCGGGGAGCTGTTTTTT.